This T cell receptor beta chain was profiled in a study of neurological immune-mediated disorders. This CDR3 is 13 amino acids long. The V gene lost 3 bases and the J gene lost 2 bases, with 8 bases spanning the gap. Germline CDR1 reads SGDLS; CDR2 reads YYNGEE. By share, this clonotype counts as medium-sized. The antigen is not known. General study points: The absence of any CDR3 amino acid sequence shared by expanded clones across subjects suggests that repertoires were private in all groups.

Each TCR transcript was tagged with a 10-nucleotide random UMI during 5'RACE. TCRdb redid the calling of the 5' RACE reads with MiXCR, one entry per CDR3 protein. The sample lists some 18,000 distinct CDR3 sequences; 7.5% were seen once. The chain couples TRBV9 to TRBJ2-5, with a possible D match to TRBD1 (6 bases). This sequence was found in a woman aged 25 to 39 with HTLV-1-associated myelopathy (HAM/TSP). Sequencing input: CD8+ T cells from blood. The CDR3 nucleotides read TGTGCCAGCAGCGATGGACAGCAAGAGACCCAGTACTTC. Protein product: CASSDGQQETQYF.